Listed here is a single TCR beta chain. Its specificity is not known. Each patient's relapse followed autologous stem cell transplantation, and brentuximab vedotin exposure varied. The data originate from a study of PD-1 blockade in classical Hodgkin lymphoma. Points from the study as a whole: In CD4+ cells, TCR diversity went up significantly by C4D1, but in CD8+ cells it did not. Before treatment, TCR diversity in newly diagnosed patients was reportedly lower than in healthy donors. Although disease activity or prior therapy may be involved, causes of the repertoire differences remain undefined.

V was cut by 2 bases and J by 6 bases, with 2 bases left in between. The CDR3 runs 10 residues. Data came from immunoSEQ multiplex PCR; TCRdb stores just in-frame clones and leaves some out. The table lists some 62,000 clones, 88% of them singletons. The chain uses TRBV5-3 and TRBJ1-1, with D uncertain. TRBV5-3 is treated as an ORF (open reading frame) with a function not yet certain. The TCR sequence derives from a human donor with classical Hodgkin lymphoma. Sequencing used peripheral blood mononuclear cells (PBMCs), obtained at baseline. CDR3 bases: TGTGCCAGAAGCTTTGCTGAAGCTTTCTTT. Translation: CARSFAEAFF.